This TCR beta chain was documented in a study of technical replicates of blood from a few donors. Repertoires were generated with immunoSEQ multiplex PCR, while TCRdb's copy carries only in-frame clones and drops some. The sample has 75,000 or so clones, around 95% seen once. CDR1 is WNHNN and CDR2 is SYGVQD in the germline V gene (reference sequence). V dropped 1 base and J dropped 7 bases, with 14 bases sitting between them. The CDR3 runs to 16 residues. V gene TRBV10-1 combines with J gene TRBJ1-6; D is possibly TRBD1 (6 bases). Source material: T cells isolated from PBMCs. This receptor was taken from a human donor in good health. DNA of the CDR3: TGCGCCAGCAGTGAGTTATGGACAGACACAAATTCACCCCTCCACTTT. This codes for CASSELWTDTNSPLHF.